The T cell receptor beta chain described here comes from a study of identical twins. Healthy Caucasian individuals made up all the donors. Regarding the study as a whole: Modelling underestimated the level of out-of-frame TCR alpha sharing observed in monozygotic twins.

Each CDR3 protein is one row after TCRdb ran MiXCR on the 5' RACE reads. The repertoire holds about 920,000 distinct CDR3 sequences, with about 12% as singletons. The germline V gene has CDR1 DFQATT and CDR2 SNEGSKA (reference sequence). The CDR3 contains 12 residues. Concerning this clonotype itself: Antigen unknown.

These same data were also listed under a study on yellow fever vaccine responses in identical twins.

The TCR sequence derives from a young woman in good health. The V gene is TRBV20-1, the J gene TRBJ2-7; D may be TRBD2 (6 bases). Specimen: PBMCs. The CDR3 spells CATLRGFYEQYF. The CDR3 nucleotides are TGCGCCACCCTCCGGGGGTTCTACGAGCAGTACTTC.